A single sample is the source of the 17 T cell receptor beta chains below, sequenced in a study of cytomegalovirus exposure and HLA in healthy donors (dated by TCRdb to between 2016 and 2019). Receptors were amplified or captured by the immunoSEQ multiplex PCR assay. A mixture of 60 forward primers for TCR Vbeta segments and 13 reverse primers for TCR Jbeta segments was used in the multiplex PCR. Imported from immuneACCESS, the table was reduced by TCRdb to in-frame sequences with V and J called. These copies leave out some clones; in studies compared against another copy, an unresolved V gene accounts for under half, and the cause of the remainder is not known. This sample has under 200,000 clones in its table, and about 80% of those were observed once. Clones ranked in the top ten supply roughly 1.6% of the sample. Sequenced input: PBMCs. Receptors originate from a girl aged 10-17 years in good health and CMV-seropositive.

The V call is TRBV28, the J call TRBJ2-7; 7 nucleotides align to TRBD1. Germline V gene data show CDR1 as MDHEN and CDR2 as SYDVKM. V lost 2 bases and J lost 0; bases outside the gene matches: 13. CDR3 length: 18 amino acids. The CDR3 nucleotides read TGTGCCAGCAGTTTAAAGGTGAAGGGGGCGACAATCTCCTACGAGCAGTACTTC. Translated, it gives CASSLKVKGATISYEQYF.

V gene TRBV19 combines with J gene TRBJ2-5; possibly TRBD2 for D (6 bases). This CDR3 region has 15 residues. The ends were cut back, 3 bases at V and 4 bases at J, with 15 bases in the middle. Germline values: CDR1 LNHDA, CDR2 SQIVND (reference sequence). The CDR3 region has the DNA TGTGCCAGTAGTATGGGGGAATCGGGAGCAGAGACCCAGTACTTC. Translated: CASSMGESGAETQYF.

This clone was seen a single time. The chain recombines TRBV11-1 with TRBJ2-3, with D unresolved. Germline V gene data show CDR1 as SGHAT and CDR2 as FQDESV (reference sequence). CDR3 length equals 14 residues. The V gene lost 3 bases and the J gene lost 2 bases, with 9 bases spanning the gap. The CDR3 sequence: CASSLEQTTDTQYF. The CDR3 DNA reads as TGTGCCAGCAGCTTGGAGCAAACCACAGATACGCAGTATTTT.

Only one count was recorded for this clone. The chain combines TRBV7-9 with TRBJ2-5; 9 bases line up with TRBD1. TRBJ2-7 matches the DNA end more closely, so the J call is doubtful. The CDR3 is made up of 16 amino acids. Germline V lookup: CDR1 SEHNR, CDR2 FQNEAQ (reference sequence). CDR3 sequence (DNA): TGTGCCAGCAGCTGGACAGGGGCCGGTGGCCCCTACGAGCAGTACTTC. This codes for CASSWTGAGGPYEQYF.

The rearrangement uses TRBV2 and TRBJ2-5; 9 nucleotides align to TRBD1. The germline V gene encodes CDR1 SNHLY and CDR2 FYNNEI. V lost 7 bases, J lost 2 bases, and 5 bases stayed unmatched. This CDR3 contains 14 residues. In DNA form, the CDR3 reads TGTGCCAGCATTCCGGACAGGGGACAAGAGACCCAGTACTTC. Amino acids: CASIPDRGQETQYF.

The chain combines TRBV5-1 with TRBJ2-7; TRBD1 aligns across 7 bases. Germline trimming cut 2 bases from V and 6 bases from J; bases unmatched to any gene: 14. The CDR3 runs to 16 residues. Germline V gene sequence: CDR1 SGHRS, CDR2 YFSETQ. CDR3 bases: TGCGCCAGCAGCTTCTCTTCCGGGACAGCCCCCCTCGAGCAGTACTTC. It is translated as CASSFSSGTAPLEQYF.

This chain uses TRBV9 with TRBJ2-3; the D gene is possibly TRBD1 (6 bases). This CDR3 is 17 amino acids long. CDR1 is SGDLS and CDR2 is YYNGEE in the germline V gene. Trimming took off 3 bases at V and 1 base at J, with 18 bases between the two ends. The CDR3 here is CASSAFGGEVRTDTQYF. The DNA for the CDR3 is TGTGCCAGCAGCGCTTTTGGGGGCGAAGTGCGCACAGATACGCAGTATTTT.

V and J are TRBV14 and TRBJ1-2; no firm D call. Germline loops: CDR1 SGHDN, CDR2 FVKESK. The CDR3 runs to 12 residues. V lost 4 bases and J lost 8, with 11 bases in between. The CDR3 region is CASSPSLMGYTF. DNA of the CDR3: TGTGCCAGCAGCCCCTCCCTAATGGGCTACACCTTC. The full variable domain, its missing parts supplied by reference TRBV14 and TRBJ1-2, is EAGVTQFPSHSVIEKGQTVTLRCDPISGHDNLYWYRRVMGKEIKFLLHFVKESKQDESGMPNNRFLAERTGGTYSTLKVQPAELEDSGVYFCASSPSLMGYTFGSGTRLTVV.

The chain has TRBV6-1 and TRBJ2-5; the D gene is possibly TRBD2 (6 bases). Germline CDR1 and CDR2: MNHNS and SASEGT. The ends were cut back, 7 bases at V and 10 bases at J, with 25 bases in the middle. There are 15 residues in the CDR3. The CDR3 loop is CASKPGPGWMEGQYF. CDR3 DNA sequence: TGTGCCAGCAAACCTGGACCCGGATGGATGGAGGGCCAGTACTTC.

The chain joins TRBV9 to TRBJ2-5; TRBD2 aligns across 7 bases. V shed 5 bases, J shed 4 bases, and the junction held 11 bases outside the gene matches. The CDR3 has 15 residues. Germline-derived CDR1 and CDR2 are SGDLS and YYNGEE. DNA of the CDR3: TGTGCCAGCAGTCGAAGGAGGGAGGGAACAGAGACCCAGTACTTC. Amino acids: CASSRRREGTETQYF.

The genes are TRBV9 and TRBJ2-5, with 8 bases fitting TRBD2. V lost 4 bases to trimming and J lost 2 bases; unmatched junction nucleotides: 13. Germline V CDR1 and CDR2: SGDLS, YYNGEE. This CDR3 comprises 17 residues. The chain's CDR3 is CASSPHSGGGPQETQYF. The CDR3, as DNA: TGTGCCAGCAGCCCTCACTCGGGAGGGGGGCCTCAAGAGACCCAGTACTTC.

The V and J genes are TRBV4-3 and TRBJ2-1, with 11 positions matching TRBD2. Germline V gene lookup returns CDR1 LGHNA and CDR2 YSLEER. Trimming cost V 0 bases and J 7 bases; bases outside gene matches: 8. This CDR3 region has 17 residues. The CDR3 DNA reads TGCGCCAGCAGCCAAGATCTACCTAGCGGGGGGACAAATGAGCAGTTCTTC. Protein product: CASSQDLPSGGTNEQFF.

The chain is built from TRBV4-3 and TRBJ1-1; TRBD1 aligns across 8 bases. The CDR3 is 14 amino acids. Germline CDR1 is LGHNA and CDR2 is YSLEER. With V trimmed by 0 bases and J by 6 bases, 3 bases remained unmatched. The CDR3 DNA sequence: TGCGCCAGCAGCCAAGAGCAGGGGGCTGCTGAAGCTTTCTTT. Translating it yields CASSQEQGAAEAFF.

The chain recombines TRBV6-1 with TRBJ1-1, with 7 positions matching TRBD1. Germline CDR1 reads MNHNS; CDR2 reads SASEGT. This CDR3 has 14 amino acids. Germline trimming cut 4 bases from V and 1 base from J; bases unmatched to any gene: 3. The CDR3 protein is CASSADRSNTEAFF. The DNA of the CDR3 is TGTGCCAGCAGTGCGGACAGGTCGAACACTGAAGCTTTCTTT.

This chain links TRBV5-1 with TRBJ2-7; D perhaps matches TRBD2 (6 bases). V was pared by 3 bases and J by 3 bases, with 16 bases between. Germline CDR1 and CDR2: SGHRS and YFSETQ. This CDR3 comprises 15 residues. This CDR3 reads CASSSLGTGDYEQYF. In DNA form, the CDR3 reads TGCGCCAGCAGCTCGCTAGGGACGGGGGACTACGAGCAGTACTTC. Looking up the rest from reference TRBV5-1 and TRBJ2-7 gives the full variable domain: KAGVTQTPRYLIKTRGQQVTLSCSPISGHRSVSWYQQTPGQGLQFLFEYFSETQRNKGNFPGRFSGRQFSNSRSEMNVSTLELGDSALYLCASSSLGTGDYEQYFGPGTRLTVT.

The chain recombines TRBV15 with TRBJ2-5; 8 nucleotides align to TRBD2. This CDR3 spans 17 amino acids. Germline CDR1 LNHNV, CDR2 YYDKDF (reference sequence). V shed 0 bases and J 2 bases; nucleotides not matched to a gene: 8. This CDR3 is CATSRDRRASGQETQYF. The CDR3 region has the DNA TGTGCCACCAGCAGAGATCGAAGGGCTAGCGGGCAAGAGACCCAGTACTTC.

The chain uses TRBV10-3 and TRBJ1-3, with 9 bases lining up with TRBD1. This CDR3 has 16 residues. V trimming: 3 bases; J trimming: 0 bases; junction bases outside the gene matches: 3. Per germline, CDR1 ENHRY and CDR2 SYGVKD. CDR3: CAISDRGQGSGNTIYF. The CDR3 nucleotides are TGTGCCATCAGTGATCGGGGACAGGGCTCTGGAAACACCATATATTTT.